This TCR beta chain was observed in a study of shared clonotypes between healthy human individuals. Negatively enriched CD4+ T cells were divided by CD45RA into naive and memory. Germline V gene lookup returns CDR1 SGHRS and CDR2 YFSETQ. The length of the CDR3 is 18 residues. V lost 0 bases and J lost 2, with 18 bases in between. Sequenced by immunoSEQ multiplex PCR; TCRdb stores in-frame clones only, minus some. Among about 330,000 clones listed, under 80% were seen once. The chain employs TRBV5-1 and TRBJ1-3; D is unresolved. Material: memory CD4+ T cells sorted from blood. Specified subset: CD45RA-negative fraction. The source of this sequence is a man aged 30-40 years in good health. CDR3 region: CASSLGANFGLAGNTIYF. The DNA of the CDR3 is TGCGCCAGCAGCTTGGGGGCGAATTTTGGTTTGGCTGGAAACACCATATATTTT.